This T cell receptor (beta chain) was recovered during a study of blood T cell repertoires in COVID-19. The length of the CDR3 is 12 residues. Trimming took 4 bases from V and 10 from J, leaving 14 bases between them. Per germline, CDR1 GTSNPN and CDR2 SVGIG (reference sequence). Across about two dozen US areas, participants ranged in age from 18 to 89 years. Participant-given clinical history determined each cohort assignment. In the original workflow: Researchers report that nucleated cell counts were estimated from reference gene primer amplification. Sequencing was performed with immunoSEQ multiplex PCR; in TCRdb, only in-frame clones are kept and a portion is missing. For V, J and clone size, that table is used; D and trimming come from the DNA. The table has about 320,000 clones, 85% seen once; the top ten hold around 1.8%.

The chain employs TRBV30 and TRBJ1-5; D is ambiguous. Sequenced: PBMCs or T cells enriched from blood (not recorded which). The TCR comes from a woman in her 30s who had been exposed to COVID-19. CDR3 coding DNA: TGTGCCTGGAAGGAACAGCCGCTCCCCCAGCATTTT. It codes for CAWKEQPLPQHF.